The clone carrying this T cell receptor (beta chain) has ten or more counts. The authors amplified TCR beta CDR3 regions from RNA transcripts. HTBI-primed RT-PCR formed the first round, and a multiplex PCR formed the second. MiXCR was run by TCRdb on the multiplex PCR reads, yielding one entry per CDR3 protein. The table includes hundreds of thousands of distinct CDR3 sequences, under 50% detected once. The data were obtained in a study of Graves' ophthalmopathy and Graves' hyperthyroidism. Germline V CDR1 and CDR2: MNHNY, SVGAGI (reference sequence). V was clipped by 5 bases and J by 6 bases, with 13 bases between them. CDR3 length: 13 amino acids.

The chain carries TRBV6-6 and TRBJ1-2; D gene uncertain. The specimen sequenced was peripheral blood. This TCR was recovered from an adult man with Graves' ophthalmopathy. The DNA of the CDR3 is TGTGCCAGCAGTAATGGACCGTTACATGGCTACACCTTC. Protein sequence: CASSNGPLHGYTF.